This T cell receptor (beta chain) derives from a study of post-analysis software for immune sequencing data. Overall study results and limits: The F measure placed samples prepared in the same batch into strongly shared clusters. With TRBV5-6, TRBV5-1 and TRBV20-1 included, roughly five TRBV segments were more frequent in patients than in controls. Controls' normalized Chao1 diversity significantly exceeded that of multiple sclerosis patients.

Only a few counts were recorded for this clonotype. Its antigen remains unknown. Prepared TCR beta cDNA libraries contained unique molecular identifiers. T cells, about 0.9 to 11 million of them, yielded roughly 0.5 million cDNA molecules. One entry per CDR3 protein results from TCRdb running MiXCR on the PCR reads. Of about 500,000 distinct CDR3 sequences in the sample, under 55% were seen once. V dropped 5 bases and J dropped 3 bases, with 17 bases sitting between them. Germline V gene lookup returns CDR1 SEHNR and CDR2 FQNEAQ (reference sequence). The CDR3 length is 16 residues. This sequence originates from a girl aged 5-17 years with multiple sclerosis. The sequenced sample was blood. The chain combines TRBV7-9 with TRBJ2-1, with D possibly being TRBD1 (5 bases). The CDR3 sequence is CASSRAGLGYYNEQFF. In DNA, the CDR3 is TGTGCCAGCAGCAGAGCAGGGTTGGGGTACTACAATGAGCAGTTCTTC.